The T cell receptor (beta chain) described here comes from a study of response to subunit inactivated influenza vaccine. Each CDR3 protein gets one entry after TCRdb re-called the RT-PCR reads with MiXCR. The top ten hold 9.5% to 11% of the sample, which has around 600,000 distinct CDR3 sequences, 11% seen once. There are many counts of this clonotype. Separately, the same data were catalogued under a study of T cells expressing NK-cell markers. From that second work: Libraries used 5'RACE template switching adding universal primer site and UMIs. Out of eight donors sequenced, seven tested HCMV-seropositive and the remaining one seronegative. Several donors' CD3+CD56-NKG2C+ cells were dominated by the same clonotypes.

The sequencing here drew on PBMCs from blood, taken on the day of vaccination. The source of this sequence is a man aged 45-60 years who received an inactivated influenza vaccine.

The DNA for the CDR3 is TGTGCCAGCAGTCCCGGGACAGGGGGAATCACAGATACGCAGTATTTT. Its protein is CASSPGTGGITDTQYF. This rearrangement joins TRBV2 to TRBJ2-3; 11 nucleotides line up with TRBD1. CDR1 SNHLY and CDR2 FYNNEI come from the germline V gene. J was trimmed by 2 bases and V by 5 bases; bases with no gene match: 6. This CDR3 has 16 amino acids.